This T cell receptor beta chain was captured in a study of T cells in tuberculosis. Whole-study findings and limits: The stringent gate may have excluded weak CD1B-GMM tetramer binders.

Sorting used thawed, overnight-rested PBMC stained with anti-CD3, a viability dye and GMM-loaded CD1B tetramer. CD1B tetramers were loaded with Rhodococcus equi-derived C32 glucose monomycolate. CDR3 length: 15 residues. CDR1 SGHRS and CDR2 YFSETQ come from the germline V gene. V was pared by 4 bases and J by 0 bases, with 3 bases of the junction left unmatched. Clones were sequenced by immunoSEQ multiplex PCR, and TCRdb holds only the in-frame ones, with some missing. Seen here are 54,000 or so clones, under 90% observed once, and the top ten hold 9.5% to 15%. This chain uses TRBV5-1 with TRBJ2-1; 8 nucleotides line up with TRBD2. The TCR sequence derives from an adult woman with latent tuberculosis. The specimen sequenced was CD1b-GMM tetramer-negative cells sorted from PBMCs. The CDR3 region is CASSLSGVSYNEQFF. The CDR3 DNA sequence: TGCGCCAGCAGCCTTAGCGGGGTCTCCTACAATGAGCAGTTCTTC.